Below, 24 T cell receptor beta chains from the same sample are listed, as sequenced in a study of T cell clones after liver transplantation. Method: immunoSEQ multiplex PCR; TCRdb's copy keeps in-frame clones and lacks some. This sample has 95,000 to 110,000 clones, with 82% found just once. The source was CD4+ T cells from blood, collected before liver transplant. The receptor source for this set is a human donor who received a liver transplant.

The J gene is TRBJ1-2, the V gene TRBV4-1; 7 bases are shared with TRBD1. This CDR3 is 15 amino acids long. The germline V gene has CDR1 MGHRA and CDR2 YSYEKL. Trimming at V came to 1 base and at J to 5 bases, leaving 7 bases not matched to a gene. The CDR3 loop is CASSQAGTEKYGYTF. In DNA form, the CDR3 reads TGCGCCAGCAGCCAAGCCGGGACAGAGAAATATGGCTACACCTTC.

The chain links TRBV6-6 to TRBJ1-3; D perhaps matches TRBD1 (6 bases). This CDR3 is 15 amino acids long. Germline values: CDR1 MNHNY, CDR2 SVGAGI (reference sequence). The germline V and J ends were trimmed by 5 bases and 2 bases, with 13 bases remaining between them. DNA of the CDR3: TGTGCCAGCAGTCCCCCAGGGGCACCTGGAAACACCATATATTTT. Protein: CASSPPGAPGNTIYF.

This chain joins TRBV9 and TRBJ2-2; D is ambiguous. Germline lookup yields CDR1 SGDLS and CDR2 YYNGEE. Between the trimmed V and J ends, which lost 2 bases and 2 bases, there was a span of 13 bases. CDR3 size: 16 residues. CDR3 coding DNA: TGTGCCAGCAGCGTGGGGATGGGAAGCAACACCGGGGAGCTGTTTTTT. Encoded protein: CASSVGMGSNTGELFF. Combining the CDR3 with reference TRBV9 and TRBJ2-2 gives the whole variable domain DSGVTQTPKHLITATGQRVTLRCSPRSGDLSVYWYQQSLDQGLQFLIQYYNGEERAKGNILERFSAQQFPDLHSELNLSSLELGDSALYFCASSVGMGSNTGELFFGEGSRLTVL.

This clone was picked up one time. This sequence joins TRBV10-1 and TRBJ1-6; tentative D call: TRBD1 (5 bases). The CDR3 spans 13 residues. Germline loops: CDR1 WNHNN, CDR2 SYGVQD (reference sequence). The V end was cut by 6 bases, the J end by 13 bases, with 16 bases between. The CDR3 spells CASRAGPPSPLHF. The CDR3 region has the DNA TGCGCCAGCAGGGCAGGGCCTCCCTCCCCCCTCCACTTT.

The chain is built from TRBV7-7 and TRBJ2-5, with D tentatively TRBD2 (6 bases). Germline assignment: CDR1 SSHAT and CDR2 FNYEAQ (reference sequence). The CDR3 is 14 amino acids. V lost 8 bases to trimming and J lost 6 bases, with 19 bases between them. The CDR3 nucleotides read TGTGCCAGCGCAACATGGGGGGTAGGACAGACCCAGTACTTC. The encoded protein is CASATWGVGQTQYF. Drawing the rest from reference TRBV7-7 and TRBJ2-5, the complete variable domain is GAGVSQSPRYKVTKRGQDVTLRCDPISSHATLYWYQQALGQGPEFLTYFNYEAQPDKSGLPSDRFSAERPEGSISTLTIQRTEQRDSAMYRCASATWGVGQTQYFGPGTRLLVL.

This clone showed up just once. This chain joins TRBV28 and TRBJ2-1; possible D gene TRBD2, 6 bases. This CDR3 is 17 amino acids long. The germline gives CDR1 MDHEN, CDR2 SYDVKM. Trimming removed 8 bases at V and 5 bases at J, with 25 bases between. The CDR3 here is CASVSPAQRRAHNEQFF. For the CDR3, the DNA is TGTGCCAGCGTCTCCCCGGCGCAGAGGAGGGCACACAATGAGCAGTTCTTC.

This clone was seen more than once but under ten times. This chain links TRBV10-1 with TRBJ2-7; no definite D call. The germline V gene has CDR1 WNHNN and CDR2 SYGVQD (reference sequence). The germline V and J ends were trimmed by 4 bases and 7 bases, with 11 bases remaining between them. The CDR3 covers 12 residues. CDR3 DNA: TGCGCCAGCAGTGGGGTCGCCGGGGAGCAGTACTTC. This sequence encodes CASSGVAGEQYF.

This clone was detected only a few times. This rearrangement joins TRBV18 to TRBJ1-5; tentatively, D is TRBD1 (5 bases). Trimming left V 4 bases short and J 7 bases short, with 11 bases between. Germline V gene data show CDR1 as KGHSH and CDR2 as LQKENI. The CDR3 totals 13 residues. In nucleotides, the CDR3 is TGTGCCAGCTCACAGGCCGACAGCCAGCCCCAGCATTTT. It encodes CASSQADSQPQHF.

V gene TRBV5-1 combines with J gene TRBJ2-7; maybe TRBD2 (6 bases). The CDR3 is made up of 14 amino acids. Germline V gene sequence: CDR1 SGHRS, CDR2 YFSETQ. With 4 bases removed from V and 5 bases from J, the gap between germline ends came to 16 bases. The CDR3 sequence: CASSTGGSVDEQYF. In DNA form, the CDR3 reads TGCGCCAGCAGCACCGGAGGGAGCGTCGACGAGCAGTACTTC.

The J gene is TRBJ1-4, the V gene TRBV30; D gene ambiguous. This CDR3 has 14 residues. The V and J ends lost 2 bases and 4 bases respectively, with 11 bases between them. Germline V lookup: CDR1 GTSNPN, CDR2 SVGIG (reference sequence). CDR3 bases: TGTGCCTGGAGTACTGGTCCGAGTAATGAAAAACTGTTTTTT. Translation gives CAWSTGPSNEKLFF. Complete variable domain (other parts from reference TRBV30 and TRBJ1-4): SQTIHQWPATLVQPVGSPLSLECTVEGTSNPNLYWYRQAAGRGLQLLFYSVGIGQISSEVPQNLSASRPQDRQFILSSKKLLLSDSGFYLCAWSTGPSNEKLFFGSGTQLSVL.

V is TRBV28 and J is TRBJ1-5; unclear D gene. This CDR3 has 15 residues. The germline V gene encodes CDR1 MDHEN and CDR2 SYDVKM. Trimming removed 5 bases from V and 2 bases from J, with 13 bases in between. Written as DNA, the CDR3 is TGTGCCAGCAGTAAGGGAGGCGGTGGCAATCAGCCCCAGCATTTT. As protein: CASSKGGGGNQPQHF. Together with reference TRBV28 and TRBJ1-5, the CDR3 gives the full variable domain: DVKVTQSSRYLVKRTGEKVFLECVQDMDHENMFWYRQDPGLGLRLIYFSYDVKMKEKGDIPEGYSVSREKKERFSLILESASTNQTSMYLCASSKGGGGNQPQHFGDGTRLSIL.

V gene TRBV7-8 combines with J gene TRBJ2-3; 15 nucleotides agree with TRBD2. V lost 8 bases to trimming and J lost 3 bases; unmatched junction nucleotides: 12. The CDR3 consists of 18 residues. The germline gives CDR1 SGHVS, CDR2 FQNEAQ. CDR3 nucleotide sequence: TGTGCCAGCGTAGGGACTAGCGGGAGGCCCGTCGGGACAGATACGCAGTATTTT. Translation gives CASVGTSGRPVGTDTQYF.

This chain connects TRBV27 to TRBJ2-1; tentatively, D is TRBD1 (6 bases). The CDR3 sequence is 12 residues long. V dropped 6 bases and J dropped 6 bases, with 9 bases sitting between them. Germline V lookup: CDR1 MNHEY, CDR2 SMNVEV (reference sequence). The DNA for the CDR3 is TGTGCCAGCAGCCGGACAGCCAATGAGCAGTTCTTC. It is translated as CASSRTANEQFF.

The table lists this clone with a few counts. J is TRBJ2-7 and V is TRBV5-1; no clear D gene. The length of the CDR3 is 16 residues. Trimming pared 0 bases from V and 3 bases from J, leaving 16 bases between. Germline CDR1 SGHRS, CDR2 YFSETQ. CDR3 in amino acids: CASSLGLSSQDYEQYF. DNA for the CDR3: TGCGCCAGCAGCTTGGGCCTTTCGTCGCAAGACTACGAGCAGTACTTC.

The J gene is TRBJ1-2, the V gene TRBV5-1; D gene uncertain. The V end was cut by 1 base, the J end by 1 base, with 14 bases between. The CDR3 sequence is 16 residues long. Germline V gene data show CDR1 as SGHRS and CDR2 as YFSETQ. The DNA of the CDR3 is TGCGCCAGCAGCTTGAGTTCAGCCGCACTTAACTATGGCTACACCTTC. Amino acids: CASSLSSAALNYGYTF.

The chain is built from TRBV19 and TRBJ1-5; D unclear. Trimming took 5 bases from V and 4 from J, leaving 15 bases between them. This CDR3 is built from 15 residues. Germline CDR1 LNHDA, CDR2 SQIVND (reference sequence). The CDR3: CASSPYTLTNQPQHF. The DNA of the CDR3 is TGTGCCAGTAGTCCGTACACCCTTACAAATCAGCCCCAGCATTTT.

The V and J genes are TRBV18 and TRBJ2-5, with 9 bases lining up with TRBD1. The germline V gene encodes CDR1 KGHSH and CDR2 LQKENI. The CDR3 consists of 15 residues. J was trimmed by 6 bases and V by 3 bases; bases with no gene match: 8. CDR3 amino acids: CASSPSTGQGKTQYF. CDR3 DNA sequence: TGTGCCAGCTCACCGTCTACCGGACAGGGGAAGACCCAGTACTTC.

The chain joins TRBV18 to TRBJ1-1, with D unclear. Germline V gene sequence: CDR1 KGHSH, CDR2 LQKENI. V was trimmed by 6 bases and J by 5 bases, leaving 16 bases between them. The CDR3 runs to 14 residues. The DNA of the CDR3 is TGTGCCAGCTCCGCCCTGAAGGGTGGAACTGAAGCTTTCTTT. Protein: CASSALKGGTEAFF.

V is TRBV4-3 and J is TRBJ1-5, with TRBD1 as a possible D gene (6 bases). From germline, CDR1 is LGHNA and CDR2 YSLEER. The CDR3 covers 15 residues. V was shortened by 0 bases and J by 5 bases, with 11 bases between the two germline ends. CDR3 bases: TGCGCCAGCAGCCAAGATCGACAGGAAGATCAGCCCCAGCATTTT. Its translation: CASSQDRQEDQPQHF.

The genes are TRBV6-1 and TRBJ1-2; a possible D gene is TRBD1 (6 bases). V shed 6 bases and J shed 8 bases, with 16 bases lying between them. CDR1 is MNHNS, CDR2 SASEGT, per germline. This CDR3 spans 13 amino acids. The CDR3 nucleotides are TGTGCCAGCAGGGTAAACGGGGGGCAAGGCTACACCTTC. Translation: CASRVNGGQGYTF.

The chain employs TRBV6-1 and TRBJ1-5, with D unresolved. The CDR3 spans 11 residues. The ends were cut back, 6 bases at V and 4 bases at J, with 4 bases in the middle. CDR1 and CDR2 (germline): MNHNS, SASEGT. The CDR3 nucleotides are TGTGCCAGCAGGATAAATCAGCCCCAGCATTTT. This gives the protein CASRINQPQHF.

The V call is TRBV9, the J call TRBJ2-3, with 10 positions matching TRBD2. Germline loops: CDR1 SGDLS, CDR2 YYNGEE. The CDR3 extends over 16 amino acids. The trim removed 0 bases at V and 3 bases at J, leaving 4 bases unmatched. The CDR3 coding sequence is TGTGCCAGCAGCGTAGCTAGCGGGGGACCGACAGATACGCAGTATTTT. As protein: CASSVASGGPTDTQYF.

The sample holds a few counts of this clone. The CDR3 region is CASSPPWNTGELFF. CDR3 coding DNA: TGTGCCAGCTCACCCCCATGGAACACCGGGGAGCTGTTTTTT. This chain connects TRBV18 to TRBJ2-2; D is unclear. The CDR3 is 14 residues long. Trimming stripped 3 bases from V and 1 base from J, with 6 bases between. CDR1 and CDR2 (germline): KGHSH, LQKENI.

This chain links TRBV7-9 with TRBJ2-3; 7 bases line up with TRBD1. The CDR3 contains 15 residues. V gave up 4 bases and J gave up 3 bases; unmatched junction bases: 7. The germline gives CDR1 SEHNR, CDR2 FQNEAQ (reference sequence). CDR3: CASSSGQFSTDTQYF. Here the CDR3 DNA reads TGTGCCAGCAGCTCGGGACAGTTTTCAACAGATACGCAGTATTTT.